This T cell receptor (beta chain) originates from a study of cytotoxic CD8 clonotypes in ibrutinib-treated CLL (dated by TCRdb to about 2021). As for the study more broadly: In this cohort, some 14 patients were treatment-naive and about a dozen were relapsed/refractory, while fewer than 18 had unmutated IGHV. Partial responses were observed in around 25 patients and complete responses in 2; after a median follow-up of 68 months, remission was maintained in 15 or so patients and progression was observed in roughly twelve. The response samples were drawn at a median of 12 months into treatment, with a range of roughly 6 to 40 months. Samples averaged approximately 240,000 productive templates and 94,082 productive rearrangements. Of the 86 people in the trial, 25 to 30 had longitudinal samples available. Cryopreserved peripheral blood mononuclear cells were collected before treatment, at response, and at either disease progression or sustained remission.

On the study overall, not on this receptor specifically: Public clonotypes were rare and either shrank or stayed stable during treatment, and the rise in clonality at ibrutinib response reflected expansion of private clonotypes. Sampling times were not matched between sustained-remission and progressing patients, and lymph node repertoires were not studied. At ibrutinib response clonality went up, during sustained remission it held steady, and at progression it dropped back toward baseline. Baseline clonality was found to be higher than that of age-matched healthy donors and was strongly correlated with circulating CD8+ T-cell counts.

Taken from cysteine to phenylalanine, the CDR3 has 15 residues. Only the CDR3 part of the read is kept: 45 bases, read in frame from the first base. V lost 0 bases and J lost 8 bases; the stretch between them is 14 bases long. The germline V gene (reference sequence) provides CDR1 SEHNR and CDR2 FQNEAQ. Roughly 2 micrograms of genomic DNA were extracted from cryopreserved PBMCs for TCR beta library preparation. Longitudinal blood samples from CLL patients receiving ibrutinib monotherapy were subjected to high-throughput TCR beta sequencing. The patients were enrolled in a single-center, open-label phase 2 trial of ibrutinib monotherapy. The goal of deep resolution MiSeq sequencing was a depth between 1 in 1 million and 1 in 200,000 T cells, and coverage averaged 10x per clonotype. TCR beta libraries were generated with the immunoSEQ hsTCRB Kit. The authors processed their data as follows. Data were analyzed with ImmunoSEQ Data Assistant and ImmunoSEQ Analyzer, with V, D and J genes assigned per IMGT definitions. Clonality, which ranges from 0 to 1, was calculated as one minus the normalized Shannon entropy of productive rearrangement frequencies. Public clonotype analysis was restricted to overrepresented clonotypes comprising at least 0.05% of each patient's repertoire. Roughly 13 age-matched healthy donor repertoires from immuneACCESS were used as controls for clonality. TCRdb retrieved this table from immuneACCESS and kept in-frame rearrangements only. Not all clones are present; in checked studies, unresolved V genes account for under half, and no reason is known for the remainder. Clonal size and the V and J genes are those of that table, whereas D and trimming came from the DNA. This sample holds about 310,000 clones; 70% to 80% were observed only once. 6.7% of the sample is held by the ten biggest clonotypes.

In regard to this clone: Which antigen it targets is not known. Base qualities are not at hand, and no much larger clone is one base apart.

The clonotype comes from a human donor with chronic lymphocytic leukemia. The sequence joins TRBV7-9 to TRBJ2-1, with the D gene not clear enough to name. Sequenced here: PBMCs, sampled before ibrutinib treatment. The DNA sequence is given as TGTGCCAGCAGCTTAGCTCCGGGCCGGTGGGATGAGCAGTTCTTC. Translated, it reads CASSLAPGRWDEQFF. The full variable domain, with segments outside the CDR3 supplied by the reference TRBV7-9 and TRBJ2-1 proteins, appears as DTGVSQNPRHKITKRGQNVTFRCDPISEHNRLYWYRQTLGQGPEFLTYFQNEAQLEKSRLLSDRFSAERPKGSFSTLEIQRTEQGDSAMYLCASSLAPGRWDEQFFGPGTRLTVL.